The present T cell receptor beta chain was sequenced within a study of OX40 agonist ivuxolimab in advanced cancers. Repertoires were generated with immunoSEQ multiplex PCR, while TCRdb's copy carries only in-frame clones and drops some. Of 50,000 to 70,000 clones in the sample, 80% to 90% were seen once. The V gene's germline CDR1 is MNHEY and CDR2 SVGAGI. This CDR3 region has 15 residues. V gave up 2 bases and J gave up 5 bases; unmatched junction bases: 7. Sampled blood was obtained at baseline, cycle 4 day 1, and cycle 7 day 1. The sample consisted of CD4+ or CD8+ T cells sorted from blood, taken in a trial of the OX40 agonist ivuxolimab. This chain connects TRBV6-5 to TRBJ1-2; 8 bases align to TRBD1. The sequence came from an adult with an advanced solid tumor such as melanoma, head and neck, liver or kidney cancer. CDR3 DNA: TGTGCCAGCAGTTACGCCGTAGGACAGGGTTATGGCTACACCTTC. As protein: CASSYAVGQGYGYTF.